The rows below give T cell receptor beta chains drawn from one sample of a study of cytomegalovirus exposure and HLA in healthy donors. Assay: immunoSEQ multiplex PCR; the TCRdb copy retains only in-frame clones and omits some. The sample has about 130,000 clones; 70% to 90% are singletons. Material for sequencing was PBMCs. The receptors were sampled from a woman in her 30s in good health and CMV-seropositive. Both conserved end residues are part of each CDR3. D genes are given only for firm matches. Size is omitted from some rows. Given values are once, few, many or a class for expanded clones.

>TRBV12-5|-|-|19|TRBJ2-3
CASGLVRRGGIGIGDTQYF
TGTGCTAGTGGTTTGGTACGGAGGGGAGGAATAGGGATAGGGGATACGCAGTATTTT
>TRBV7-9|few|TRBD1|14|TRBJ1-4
CASSPDRENEKLFF
TGTGCCAGCAGCCCGGACAGGGAAAATGAAAAACTGTTTTTT
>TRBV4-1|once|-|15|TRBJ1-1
CASSQDLRGGTEAFF
TGCGCCAGCAGCCAAGATCTAAGGGGAGGGACTGAAGCTTTCTTT
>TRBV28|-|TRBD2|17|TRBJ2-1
CASSPTLGAGGSREQFF
TGTGCCAGCAGTCCTACCTTAGGGGCGGGAGGATCGCGTGAGCAGTTCTTC
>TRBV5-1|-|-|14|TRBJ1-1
CASSSGEGDTEAFF
TGCGCCAGCAGCTCAGGGGAAGGAGACACTGAAGCTTTCTTT
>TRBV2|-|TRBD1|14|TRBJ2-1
CASSDPGQRNEQFF
TGTGCCAGCAGTGACCCGGGACAGAGAAATGAGCAGTTCTTC
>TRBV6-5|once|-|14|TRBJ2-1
CASSGYYKANEQFF
TGTGCCAGCAGTGGCTACTATAAAGCCAATGAGCAGTTCTTC
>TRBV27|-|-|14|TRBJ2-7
CASSLRYEGYEQYF
TGTGCCAGCAGTTTAAGATACGAGGGTTACGAGCAGTACTTC
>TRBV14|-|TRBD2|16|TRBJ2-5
CASSQERGGAGETQYF
TGTGCCAGCAGCCAAGAACGCGGGGGGGCAGGAGAGACCCAGTACTTC
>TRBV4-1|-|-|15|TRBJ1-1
CASSRDGLPATEAFF
TGCGCCAGCAGCCGAGATGGGCTCCCGGCTACTGAAGCTTTCTTT
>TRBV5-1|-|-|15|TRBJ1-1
CASSPPSGVGSEAFF
TGCGCCAGCAGCCCCCCCTCGGGAGTGGGAAGTGAAGCTTTCTTT
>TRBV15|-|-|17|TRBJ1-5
CATRMDAGAYSNQPQHF
TGTGCCACCAGGATGGATGCGGGGGCCTATAGCAATCAGCCCCAGCATTTT
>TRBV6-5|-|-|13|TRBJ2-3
CASWGGATDTQYF
TGTGCCAGCTGGGGCGGGGCCACAGATACGCAGTATTTT
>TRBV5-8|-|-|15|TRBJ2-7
CASRHPQGISYEQYF
TGTGCCAGCAGACACCCTCAGGGGATCTCCTACGAGCAGTACTTC
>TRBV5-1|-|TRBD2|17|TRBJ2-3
CASSLAGGETFTDTQYF
TGCGCCAGCAGCTTGGCCGGGGGGGAAACATTCACAGATACGCAGTATTTT
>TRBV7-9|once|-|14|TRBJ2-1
CASSPKLARNEQFF
TGTGCCAGCAGCCCCAAGTTAGCGAGGAATGAGCAGTTCTTC
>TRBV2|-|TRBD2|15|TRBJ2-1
CASNLLAGVGNEQFF
TGTGCCAGCAACCTTCTAGCGGGAGTCGGCAATGAGCAGTTCTTC